The 29 T cell receptor beta chains given below trace back to one sample, sequenced in a study of T cells in women clearing cervical HPV infection. The data were produced by immunoSEQ multiplex PCR, yet TCRdb's version contains in-frame clones alone and is incomplete. The sample holds tens of thousands of clones. The sequenced sample was blood buffy coat. The receptors stem from a woman aged 18 to 69 with a cervical HPV16 infection that either progressed to CIN3+ or cleared (not recorded which).

As to this clone: The read ends 3 residues early relative to the CDR3; the germline J gene fills the gap. This chain links TRBV11-2 with TRBJ2-7, with TRBD2 matching 7 bases. The germline gives CDR1 SGHAT, CDR2 FQNNGV. The CDR3 covers 15 residues. Trimming cost V 3 bases and J 3 bases; bases outside gene matches: 8. Incomplete CDR3 DNA: TGTGCCAGCAGCTTCGGCGGGGAGGGCCTCTACGAG. Translation: CASSFGGEGLYE. The whole CDR3 reads CASSFGGEGLYEQYF.

With respect to this clone: Read coverage stops 3 residues before the CDR3 terminus; the germline J gene supplies the remainder. The V and J genes are TRBV20-1 and TRBJ2-7; D could derive from TRBD1 or TRBD2 (6 bases each). CDR3 size: 17 residues. Trimming stripped 0 bases from V and 5 bases from J, with 23 bases between. CDR1 DFQATT and CDR2 SNEGSKA come from the germline V gene (reference sequence). The CDR3 bases that were read are TGCAGTGCTAGAGACCCCGCACAGGGAGGTTTTGTACACGAG. Its translation: CSARDPAQGGFVHE. The entire CDR3 protein reads CSARDPAQGGFVHEQYF.

As to this clone: The read gets to within 3 residues of the CDR3 end, and the germline J gene fills in the rest. J is TRBJ2-2 and V is TRBV12-3 or TRBV12-4; TRBD1 matches at 8 bases. V lost 3 bases, J lost 4 bases, and 7 bases stayed unmatched. This CDR3 has 16 amino acids. The CDR3 reads CASSLSLTGATGELFF. The covered CDR3 bases are TGTGCCAGCAGTTTGTCATTGACAGGGGCCACCGGGGAG.

The CDR3 loop is CASRQEEVLFF. The part of the CDR3 DNA that was read is TGTGCCAGCAGACAGGAGGAGGTA. The chain recombines TRBV2 with TRBJ1-4; tentatively, D is TRBD1 (5 bases). Read data end 3 residues before the CDR3 end; the end is taken from the germline J gene. Germline values: CDR1 SNHLY, CDR2 FYNNEI. The CDR3 is 11 residues long.

As concerns this clone: The CDR3 is cut off 3 residues early in the read; its end comes from the germline J gene. V and J are TRBV5-6 and TRBJ2-7; D ambiguous. The V gene's germline CDR1 is SGHDT and CDR2 YYEEEE. Trimming removed 4 bases from V and 2 bases from J, with 7 bases in between. The CDR3 spans 12 residues. CDR3 loop: CASSPGAYEQYF. The DNA read from the CDR3 is TGTGCCAGCAGCCCCGGTGCCTACGAG.

Turning to this clone: The CDR3 extends 3 residues past the end of the read, so its final part is completed from the germline J gene. V gene TRBV6-2 or TRBV6-3 combines with J gene TRBJ1-3, with 11 bases fitting TRBD1. This CDR3 is 17 amino acids long. V lost 6 bases to trimming and J lost 5 bases; unmatched junction nucleotides: 12. Germline V gene lookup returns CDR1 MNHEY and CDR2 SVGEGT. The DNA read from the CDR3 is TGTGCCAGCAGGAACGCCGGGACAGGGGGTAAAAGAAACACC. Translation: CASRNAGTGGKRNT. The whole CDR3 protein reads CASRNAGTGGKRNTIYF.

On this clone: The read finishes 3 residues shy of the CDR3 end, and the germline J gene is used to complete it. The chain recombines TRBV5-4 with TRBJ2-3; D may be TRBD2 (6 bases). Between the trimmed V and J ends, which lost 2 bases and 2 bases, there was a span of 12 bases. CDR3 size: 15 residues. Germline V gene data show CDR1 as SGHNT and CDR2 as YYREEE (reference sequence). The CDR3 DNA, read in part, is TGTGCCAGCAGCTTATACGGGGGAAACACAGATACG. Translating gives CASSLYGGNTDT. The entire CDR3 is CASSLYGGNTDTQYF.

Concerning this clone itself: The read halts 3 residues ahead of the CDR3 end, with the missing end drawn from the germline J gene. The chain uses TRBV4-1 and TRBJ2-7; 10 bases are a match to TRBD1. In germline, CDR1 is MGHRA, CDR2 YSYEKL. The ends lost 1 base at V and 4 bases at J; junction bases unmatched: 10. There are 17 residues in the CDR3. The CDR3 spells CASSQALRDRGLYEQYF. CDR3 DNA (partial): TGCGCCAGCAGCCAAGCGCTCCGGGACAGGGGACTATACGAG.

On this clone itself: The read ends 3 residues before the CDR3 terminus; that terminus is restored from the germline J gene. The genes are TRBV19 and TRBJ1-5; TRBD1 matches 7 bases. This CDR3 has 15 residues. V shed 7 bases, J shed 1 base, and the junction held 7 bases outside the gene matches. Germline V gene lookup returns CDR1 LNHDA and CDR2 SQIVND (reference sequence). The CDR3: CASTLSTGSNQPQHF. The CDR3 DNA, read in part, is TGTGCCAGTACCCTATCGACAGGGAGCAATCAGCCC. The full variable domain, with the rest looked up from reference TRBV19 and TRBJ1-5, is DGGITQSPKYLFRKEGQNVTLSCEQNLNHDAMYWYRQDPGQGLRLIYYSQIVNDFQKGDIAEGYSVSREKKESFPLTVTSAQKNPTAFYLCASTLSTGSNQPQHFGDGTRLSIL.

On this clone: The missing CDR3 end, 3 residues past where the read stops, is filled in from the germline J gene. This chain joins TRBV6-4 and TRBJ2-3; 12 bases agree with TRBD2. J gave up 1 base and V 5 bases, and 1 base lay outside the gene matches. This CDR3 has 15 amino acids. Germline V lookup: CDR1 MRHNA, CDR2 SNTAGT. CDR3 amino acids: CASSPSGRGTDTQYF. The sequenced part of the CDR3 DNA is TGTGCCAGCAGTCCTAGCGGGAGGGGCACAGATACG.

As to this clone: The read stops 3 residues short of the end of the CDR3; the missing end is completed from the germline J gene. The chain joins TRBV5-1 to TRBJ2-3; a possible D gene is TRBD2 (5 bases). Germline V gene sequence: CDR1 SGHRS, CDR2 YFSETQ. The CDR3 is 14 amino acids. V gave up 4 bases and J gave up 0 bases, with 9 bases separating them. The sequenced part of the CDR3 DNA is TGCGCCAGCAGCGAACGGACTAGCACAGATACG. Translating it yields CASSERTSTDT. The entire CDR3 sequence reads CASSERTSTDTQYF.

Note on this clone: The sequenced fragment ends 3 residues before the CDR3 boundary, so the rest is inferred from the germline J gene. V gene TRBV7-8 combines with J gene TRBJ1-1; 7 bases line up with TRBD1. J gave up 3 bases and V 7 bases, and 11 bases lay outside the gene matches. Germline CDR1 reads SGHVS; CDR2 reads FQNEAQ. The CDR3 has 15 amino acids. The CDR3 region is CASTIRGTLDTEAFF. CDR3 DNA (partial): TGTGCCAGCACCATCAGGGGGACGTTGGACACTGAA.

With respect to this clone: The CDR3 end falls 3 residues outside the read, so it is completed with the germline J gene. The gene calls are TRBV30 and TRBJ2-5; 7 nucleotides line up with TRBD2. This CDR3 comprises 11 residues. Trimming cost V 4 bases and J 5 bases; bases outside gene matches: 1. Germline loops: CDR1 GTSNPN, CDR2 SVGIG (reference sequence). This CDR3 reads CAWNGGETQYF. CDR3 DNA, as far as it was read: TGTGCCTGGAACGGGGGGGAGACC. Supplemented by reference TRBV30 and TRBJ2-5, the full variable domain reads SQTIHQWPATLVQPVGSPLSLECTVEGTSNPNLYWYRQAAGRGLQLLFYSVGIGQISSEVPQNLSASRPQDRQFILSSKKLLLSDSGFYLCAWNGGETQYFGPGTRLLVL.

Comment on this clone: The CDR3 goes on 3 residues after the read ends, and that part is filled in from the germline J gene. The chain couples TRBV7-2 to TRBJ1-1, with D maybe TRBD1 (6 bases). Germline V gene sequence: CDR1 SGHTA, CDR2 FQGNSA. This CDR3 has 12 residues. Partial CDR3 DNA: TGTGCCAGCAGCTTAGGCGAGGGGGGG. It is translated as CASSLGEGG. The whole CDR3 is CASSLGEGGAFF.

In regard to this clone: The read ends 3 residues early relative to the CDR3; the germline J gene fills the gap. V and J are TRBV2 and TRBJ1-2; D is uncertain. Per germline, CDR1 SNHLY and CDR2 FYNNEI. The length of the CDR3 is 13 residues. Trimming shortened V by 5 bases and J by 7 bases, and 14 bases separated the two germline ends. CDR3 amino acids: CASSLTLEGGYTF. The CDR3 DNA, read in part, is TGTGCCAGCAGTCTGACGCTCGAGGGTGGC. The variable domain in full, with the rest retrieved from reference TRBV2 and TRBJ1-2, is EPEVTQTPSHQVTQMGQEVILRCVPISNHLYFYWYRQILGQKVEFLVSFYNNEISEKSEIFDDQFSVERPDGSNFTLKIRSTKLEDSAMYFCASSLTLEGGYTFGSGTRLTVV.

Comment on this clone: The CDR3 end lies 3 residues beyond the end of the read and is filled in from the germline J gene. V and J are TRBV10-1 and TRBJ2-3; 7 bases line up with TRBD2. V dropped 3 bases and J dropped 2; count of bases not matched to a gene: 5. The germline V gene encodes CDR1 WNHNN and CDR2 SYGVQD (reference sequence). This CDR3 region has 15 residues. The sequenced part of the CDR3 DNA is TGCGCCAGCAGTGATTCTAGCGGAAACACAGATACG. This encodes CASSDSSGNTDT. In full, the CDR3 reads CASSDSSGNTDTQYF.

The CDR3 region is CASRTRNTEAFF. CDR3 DNA (partial): TGCGCCAGCAGGACACGGAACACTGAA. The chain couples TRBV5-1 to TRBJ1-1, with unresolved D. The read comes to an end 3 residues before the CDR3 does, leaving the germline J gene to fill in the end. CDR3 size: 12 residues. Germline CDR1 SGHRS, CDR2 YFSETQ. V was cut by 5 bases and J by 1 base, with 6 bases left in between. Combining the CDR3 with reference TRBV5-1 and TRBJ1-1 gives the whole variable domain KAGVTQTPRYLIKTRGQQVTLSCSPISGHRSVSWYQQTPGQGLQFLFEYFSETQRNKGNFPGRFSGRQFSNSRSEMNVSTLELGDSALYLCASRTRNTEAFFGQGTRLTVV.

Concerning this clone: The read is 3 residues too short to cover the CDR3 end, so that end is filled in from the germline J gene. The chain has TRBV14 and TRBJ2-1; D may be TRBD2 (6 bases). The CDR3 runs to 17 residues. V dropped 6 bases and J dropped 0 bases, with 18 bases sitting between them. Per the germline V gene, CDR1 is SGHDN and CDR2 is FVKESK. The part of the CDR3 DNA that was read is TGTGCCAGCAGTCCTCGGGGGTTGCGGGGCTCCTACAATGAG. Translation gives CASSPRGLRGSYNE. The whole CDR3 sequence is CASSPRGLRGSYNEQFF.

Regarding this clone: The read finishes 3 residues shy of the CDR3 end, and the germline J gene is used to complete it. The V call is TRBV5-4, the J call TRBJ2-7; D uncertain. The CDR3 consists of 15 residues. CDR1 is SGHNT, CDR2 YYREEE, per germline (reference sequence). The V end was cut by 4 bases, the J end by 4 bases, with 18 bases between. Partial CDR3 DNA: TGTGCCAGCAGCCCCCCGTCAGGTTCTACATACGAG. This codes for CASSPPSGSTYE. Given in full, the CDR3 is CASSPPSGSTYEQYF.

As regards this clone: The CDR3 end lies 3 residues beyond the end of the read and is filled in from the germline J gene. This chain uses TRBV12-3 or TRBV12-4 with TRBJ2-5; 8 positions match TRBD2. This CDR3 has 14 residues. Germline trimming cut 8 bases from V and 0 bases from J; bases unmatched to any gene: 5. CDR3 bases read: TGTGCCAGCGGGGGCGGGAGGTACCAAGAGACC. The encoded protein is CASGGGRYQET. The whole CDR3 is CASGGGRYQETQYF.

On this clone itself: The CDR3 extends 3 residues past the end of the read, so its final part is completed from the germline J gene. The chain links TRBV20-1 to TRBJ1-1, with a weak D call TRBD1 (5 bases). The CDR3 has 12 residues. Germline values: CDR1 DFQATT, CDR2 SNEGSKA (reference sequence). With 5 bases removed from V and 1 base from J, the gap between germline ends came to 8 bases. CDR3 DNA (partial): TGCAGTGCTCAGACAGAGAACACTGAA. It encodes CSAQTENTE. In full, the CDR3 is CSAQTENTEAFF.

A word on this clone: The read ends 3 residues early relative to the CDR3; the germline J gene fills the gap. The gene calls are TRBV2 and TRBJ2-7; 9 nucleotides line up with TRBD1. CDR1 and CDR2 (germline): SNHLY, FYNNEI. V gave up 6 bases and J gave up 3 bases; unmatched junction bases: 15. This CDR3 has 17 residues. CDR3 in amino acids: CASSQGIPGQGNYEQYF. The CDR3 bases that were read are TGTGCCAGCAGCCAAGGTATACCGGGACAGGGTAACTACGAG.

As regards this clone: The CDR3 is cut off 3 residues early in the read; its end comes from the germline J gene. The V and J genes are TRBV7-9 and TRBJ1-6; 7 nucleotides match TRBD1. V lost 5 bases to trimming and J lost 4 bases; unmatched junction nucleotides: 2. Germline loops: CDR1 SEHNR, CDR2 FQNEAQ (reference sequence). This CDR3 is built from 14 residues. The CDR3 here is CASSQGDYNSPLHF. Partial CDR3 DNA: TGTGCCAGCAGCCAGGGGGATTATAATTCACCC.

A remark on this clone: Coverage ceases 3 residues before the CDR3 finishes, and the germline J gene fills in the end. This chain connects TRBV20-1 to TRBJ2-5; TRBD2 aligns across 14 bases. Germline CDR1 is DFQATT and CDR2 is SNEGSKA (reference sequence). The CDR3 length is 15 residues. V lost 6 bases and J lost 5; bases outside the gene matches: 8. The part of the CDR3 DNA that was read is TGCAGTGCCGTAGGGACTAGCGGGAGTTTGGAGACC. Translated, it gives CSAVGTSGSLET. The entire CDR3 protein is CSAVGTSGSLETQYF.

On this clone itself: The read finishes 3 residues shy of the CDR3 end, and the germline J gene is used to complete it. The chain has TRBV20-1 and TRBJ2-7; 8 bases are a match to TRBD2. This CDR3 region has 16 residues. Trimming cost V 0 bases and J 3 bases; bases outside gene matches: 10. Germline assignment: CDR1 DFQATT and CDR2 SNEGSKA (reference sequence). The CDR3 loop is CSARDPSNSGVYEQYF. The CDR3 bases that were read are TGCAGTGCTAGAGATCCCTCGAATAGCGGGGTCTACGAG.

Worth noting for this clone: The read is 3 residues too short to cover the CDR3 end, so that end is filled in from the germline J gene. The rearrangement links TRBV6-2 or TRBV6-3 to TRBJ1-2; TRBD1 aligns across 7 bases. The CDR3 consists of 17 residues. Per the germline V gene, CDR1 is MNHEY and CDR2 is SVGEGT. J gave up 0 bases and V 4 bases, and 11 bases lay outside the gene matches. The part of the CDR3 DNA that was read is TGTGCCAGCAGTTCGGACAGGCTACTTACTACTAACTATGGC. The encoded protein is CASSSDRLLTTNYG. The entire CDR3 protein is CASSSDRLLTTNYGYTF.

On this clone: The DNA ends 3 residues before the CDR3 does, and the rest of the CDR3 is filled in from the germline J gene. V gene TRBV13 combines with J gene TRBJ2-7; 10 positions match TRBD2. V gave up 3 bases and J gave up 0 bases; unmatched junction bases: 8. From germline, CDR1 is PRHDT and CDR2 FYEKMQ (reference sequence). The length of the CDR3 is 17 residues. The chain's CDR3 is CASSFVAGGLSSYEQYF. The covered CDR3 bases are TGTGCCAGCAGCTTCGTAGCGGGAGGTCTTAGCTCCTACGAG.

For this clone: Coverage ceases 3 residues before the CDR3 finishes, and the germline J gene fills in the end. The gene calls are TRBV7-8 and TRBJ2-7, with a weak D call TRBD1 (7 bases). Germline CDR1 is SGHVS and CDR2 is FQNEAQ. The CDR3 extends over 17 amino acids. With 2 bases removed from V and 5 bases from J, the gap between germline ends came to 22 bases. The CDR3 bases that were read are TGTGCCAGCAGCTTACGATCGGCGGGACAGCCCCTCCACGAG. Translated, it gives CASSLRSAGQPLHE. The whole CDR3 sequence is CASSLRSAGQPLHEQYF.

Details on this clone: The read gets to within 3 residues of the CDR3 end, and the germline J gene fills in the rest. The chain recombines TRBV5-1 with TRBJ1-2, with TRBD1 matching over 9 bases. The CDR3 is 14 residues long. The trim removed 6 bases at V and 5 bases at J, leaving 8 bases unmatched. Germline values: CDR1 SGHRS, CDR2 YFSETQ. The DNA read from the CDR3 is TGCGCCAGCACCGAGACGACAGGGGGGTATGGC. Its translation: CASTETTGGYG. From start to end, the CDR3 is CASTETTGGYGYTF.